This paragraph covers one TCR beta chain sequence. TCRdb itself ran the 5' RACE reads through MiXCR, one entry per CDR3 protein. Of a few hundred thousand distinct CDR3 sequences in the sample, 9% to 10% are singletons; the top ten hold approximately 3%. Germline V gene lookup returns CDR1 DFQATT and CDR2 SNEGSKA (reference sequence). V lost 0 bases to trimming and J lost 6 bases; unmatched junction nucleotides: 5. The CDR3 has 15 amino acids. The data originate from a study of identical twins. This sample was also put to use in a study of yellow fever vaccine responses in identical twins.

This receptor was identified in a young woman in good health. What was sequenced was PBMCs. The chain recombines TRBV20-1 with TRBJ2-3; 11 bases match TRBD2. The CDR3 region has the DNA TGCAGTGCTAGAGAGTTAGCGGGGGGGCCGGATACGCAGTATTTT. Protein: CSARELAGGPDTQYF.